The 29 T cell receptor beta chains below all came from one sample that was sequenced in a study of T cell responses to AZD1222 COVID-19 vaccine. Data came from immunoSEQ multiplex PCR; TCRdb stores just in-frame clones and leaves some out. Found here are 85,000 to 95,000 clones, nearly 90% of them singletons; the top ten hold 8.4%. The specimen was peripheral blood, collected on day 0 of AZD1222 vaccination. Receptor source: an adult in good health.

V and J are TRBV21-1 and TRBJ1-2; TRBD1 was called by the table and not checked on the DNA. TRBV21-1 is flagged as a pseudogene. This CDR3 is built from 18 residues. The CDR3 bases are TGTGCCAGCAGCACAACTAAACCTGGAAAACAGGGGGCGCGGGGCTACACCTTC. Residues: CASSTTKPGKQGARGYTF.

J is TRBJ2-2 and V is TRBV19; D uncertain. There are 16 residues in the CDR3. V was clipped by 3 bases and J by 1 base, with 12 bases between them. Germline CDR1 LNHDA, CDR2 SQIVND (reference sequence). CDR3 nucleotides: TGTGCCAGTAGTATGTTGGGGATAGAGAACACCGGGGAGCTGTTTTTT. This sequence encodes CASSMLGIENTGELFF.

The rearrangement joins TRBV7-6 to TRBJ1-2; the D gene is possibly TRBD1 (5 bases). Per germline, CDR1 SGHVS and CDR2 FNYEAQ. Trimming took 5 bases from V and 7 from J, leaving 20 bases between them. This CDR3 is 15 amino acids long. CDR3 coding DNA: TGTGCCAGCAGCCCACCCTCCGGGGGGGTTAGTGGCTACACCTTC. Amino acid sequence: CASSPPSGGVSGYTF.

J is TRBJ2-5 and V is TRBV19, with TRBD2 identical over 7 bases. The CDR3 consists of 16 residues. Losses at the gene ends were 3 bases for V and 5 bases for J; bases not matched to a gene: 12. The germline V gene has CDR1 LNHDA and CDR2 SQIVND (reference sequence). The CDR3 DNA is TGTGCCAGTAGTATGTTTCGGGGATCCGGGGGGGAGACCCAGTACTTC. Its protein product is CASSMFRGSGGETQYF. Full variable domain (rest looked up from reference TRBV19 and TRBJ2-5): DGGITQSPKYLFRKEGQNVTLSCEQNLNHDAMYWYRQDPGQGLRLIYYSQIVNDFQKGDIAEGYSVSREKKESFPLTVTSAQKNPTAFYLCASSMFRGSGGETQYFGPGTRLLVL.

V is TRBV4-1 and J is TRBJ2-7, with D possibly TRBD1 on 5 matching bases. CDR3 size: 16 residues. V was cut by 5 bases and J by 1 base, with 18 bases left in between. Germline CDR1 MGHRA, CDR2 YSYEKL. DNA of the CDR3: TGCGCCAGCAGCTTCCGGGCTGGAAAGGGGTCCTACGAGCAGTACTTC. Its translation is CASSFRAGKGSYEQYF.

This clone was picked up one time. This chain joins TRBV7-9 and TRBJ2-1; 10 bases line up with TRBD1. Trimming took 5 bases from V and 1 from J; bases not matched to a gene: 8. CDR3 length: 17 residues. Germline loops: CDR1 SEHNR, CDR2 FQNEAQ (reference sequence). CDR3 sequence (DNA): TGTGCCAGCAGCCCATCGGGACAGGGGCGGTCCTACAATGAGCAGTTCTTC. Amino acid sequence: CASSPSGQGRSYNEQFF. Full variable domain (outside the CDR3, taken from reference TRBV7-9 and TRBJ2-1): DTGVSQNPRHKITKRGQNVTFRCDPISEHNRLYWYRQTLGQGPEFLTYFQNEAQLEKSRLLSDRFSAERPKGSFSTLEIQRTEQGDSAMYLCASSPSGQGRSYNEQFFGPGTRLTVL.

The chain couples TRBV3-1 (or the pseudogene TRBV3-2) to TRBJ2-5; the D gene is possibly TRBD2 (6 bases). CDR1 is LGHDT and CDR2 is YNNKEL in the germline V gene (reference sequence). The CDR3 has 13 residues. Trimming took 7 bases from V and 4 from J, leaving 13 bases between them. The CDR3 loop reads CASIPHGGETQYF. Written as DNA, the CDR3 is TGTGCCAGCATACCGCACGGGGGAGAGACCCAGTACTTC.

In DNA, the CDR3 is TGTGCCAGCAGCGTTTCCGACAACTATGGCTACACCTTC. Translated: CASSVSDNYGYTF. V gene TRBV9 combines with J gene TRBJ1-2; D is uncertain. V lost 2 bases to trimming and J lost 2 bases, with 7 bases between them. CDR1 is SGDLS, CDR2 YYNGEE, per germline. This CDR3 spans 13 amino acids.

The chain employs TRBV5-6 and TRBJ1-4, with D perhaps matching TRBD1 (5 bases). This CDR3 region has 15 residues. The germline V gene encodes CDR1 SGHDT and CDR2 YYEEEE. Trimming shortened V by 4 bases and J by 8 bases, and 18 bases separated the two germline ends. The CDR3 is CASSPGIGAREKLFF. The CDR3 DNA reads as TGTGCCAGCAGCCCTGGTATAGGGGCGCGAGAAAAACTGTTTTTT.

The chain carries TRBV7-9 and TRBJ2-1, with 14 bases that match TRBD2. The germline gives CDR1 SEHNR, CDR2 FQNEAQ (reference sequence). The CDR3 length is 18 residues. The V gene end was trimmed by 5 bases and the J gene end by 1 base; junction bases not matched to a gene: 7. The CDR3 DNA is TGTGCCAGCAGCCCCGGGACTAGCGGGGGTCCTTCCTACAATGAGCAGTTCTTC. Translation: CASSPGTSGGPSYNEQFF.

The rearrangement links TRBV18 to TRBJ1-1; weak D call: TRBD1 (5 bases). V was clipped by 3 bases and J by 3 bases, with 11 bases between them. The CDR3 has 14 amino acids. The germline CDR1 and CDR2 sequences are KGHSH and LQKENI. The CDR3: CASSPRDSHTEAFF. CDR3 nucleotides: TGTGCCAGCTCACCCAGGGATTCGCACACTGAAGCTTTCTTT.

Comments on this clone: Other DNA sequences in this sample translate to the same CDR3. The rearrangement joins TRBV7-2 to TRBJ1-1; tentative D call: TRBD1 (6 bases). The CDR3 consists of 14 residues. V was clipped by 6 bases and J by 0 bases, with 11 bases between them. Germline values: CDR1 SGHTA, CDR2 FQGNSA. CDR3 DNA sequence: TGTGCCAGCAGGTCGGGACAATTGAACACTGAAGCTTTCTTT. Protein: CASRSGQLNTEAFF.

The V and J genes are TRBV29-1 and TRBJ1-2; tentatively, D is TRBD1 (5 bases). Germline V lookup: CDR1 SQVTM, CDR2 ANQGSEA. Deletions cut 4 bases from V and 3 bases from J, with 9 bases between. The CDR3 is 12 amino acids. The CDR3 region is CSVVRGDYGYTF. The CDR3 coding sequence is TGCAGCGTTGTCCGGGGCGACTATGGCTACACCTTC. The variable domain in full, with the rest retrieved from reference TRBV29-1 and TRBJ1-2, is SAVISQKPSRDICQRGTSLTIQCQVDSQVTMMFWYRQQPGQSLTLIATANQGSEATYESGFVIDKFPISRPNLTFSTLTVSNMSPEDSSIYLCSVVRGDYGYTFGSGTRLTVV.

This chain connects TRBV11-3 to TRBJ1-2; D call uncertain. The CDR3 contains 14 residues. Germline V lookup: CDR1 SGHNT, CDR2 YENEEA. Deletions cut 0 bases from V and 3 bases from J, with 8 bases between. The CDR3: CASSLDCRYYGYTF. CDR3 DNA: TGTGCCAGCAGCTTAGATTGTCGGTACTATGGCTACACCTTC.

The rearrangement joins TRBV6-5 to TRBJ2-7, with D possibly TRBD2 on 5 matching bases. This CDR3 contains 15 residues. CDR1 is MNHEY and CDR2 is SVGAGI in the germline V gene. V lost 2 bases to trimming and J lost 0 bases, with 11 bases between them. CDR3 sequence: CASSYEAVNSYEQYF. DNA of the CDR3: TGTGCCAGCAGTTACGAAGCGGTCAACTCCTACGAGCAGTACTTC.

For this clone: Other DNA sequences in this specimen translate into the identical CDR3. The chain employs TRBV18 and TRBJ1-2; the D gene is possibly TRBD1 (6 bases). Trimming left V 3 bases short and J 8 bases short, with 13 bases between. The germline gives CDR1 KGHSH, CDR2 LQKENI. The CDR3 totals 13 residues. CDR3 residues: CASSPTGEGGYTF. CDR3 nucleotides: TGTGCCAGCTCACCGACAGGTGAGGGAGGCTACACCTTC.

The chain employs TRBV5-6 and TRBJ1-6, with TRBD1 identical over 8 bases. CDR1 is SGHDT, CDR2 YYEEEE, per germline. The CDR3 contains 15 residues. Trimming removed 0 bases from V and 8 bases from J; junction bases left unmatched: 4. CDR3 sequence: CASSLEQGEYSPLHF. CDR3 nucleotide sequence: TGTGCCAGCAGCTTGGAACAGGGGGAGTATTCACCCCTCCACTTT.

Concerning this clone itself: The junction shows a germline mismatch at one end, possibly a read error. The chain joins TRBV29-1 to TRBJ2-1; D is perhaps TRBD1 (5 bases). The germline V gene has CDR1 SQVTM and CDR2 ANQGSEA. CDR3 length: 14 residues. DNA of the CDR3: TGCAGCGTGTACAAGGGGTCCTCCTCCAATGAGCAGTTCTTC. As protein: CSVYKGSSSNEQFF.

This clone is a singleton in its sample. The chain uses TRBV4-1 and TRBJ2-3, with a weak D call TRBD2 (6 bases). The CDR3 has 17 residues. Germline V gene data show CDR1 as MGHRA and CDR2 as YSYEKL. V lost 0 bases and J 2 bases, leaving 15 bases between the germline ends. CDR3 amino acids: CASSQELRGSNTDTQYF. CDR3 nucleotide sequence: TGCGCCAGCAGCCAAGAGTTACGGGGGTCTAACACAGATACGCAGTATTTT.

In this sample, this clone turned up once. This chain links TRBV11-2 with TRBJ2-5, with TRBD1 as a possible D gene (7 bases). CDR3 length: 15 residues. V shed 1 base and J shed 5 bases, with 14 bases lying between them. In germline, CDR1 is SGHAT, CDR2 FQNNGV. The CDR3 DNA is TGTGCCAGCAGCTTAGGGTCAGGGGGGAGGGAGACCCAGTACTTC. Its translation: CASSLGSGGRETQYF.

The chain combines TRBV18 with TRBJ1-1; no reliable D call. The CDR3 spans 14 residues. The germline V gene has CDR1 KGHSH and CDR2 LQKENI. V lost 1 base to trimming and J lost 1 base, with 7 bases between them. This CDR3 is CASSPRPTNTEAFF. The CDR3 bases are TGTGCCAGCTCACCACGGCCGACGAACACTGAAGCTTTCTTT.

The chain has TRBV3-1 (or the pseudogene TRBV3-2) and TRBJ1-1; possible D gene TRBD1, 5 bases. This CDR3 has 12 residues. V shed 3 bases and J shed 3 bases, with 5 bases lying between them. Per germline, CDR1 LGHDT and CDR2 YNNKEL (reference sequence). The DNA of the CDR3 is TGTGCCAGCAGCCAGGGGCACACTGAAGCTTTCTTT. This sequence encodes CASSQGHTEAFF.

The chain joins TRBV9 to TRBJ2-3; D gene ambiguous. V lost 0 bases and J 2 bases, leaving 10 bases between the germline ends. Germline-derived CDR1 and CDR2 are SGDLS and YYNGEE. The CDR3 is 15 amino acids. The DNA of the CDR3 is TGTGCCAGCAGCGTAGGCCCAGGCGACACAGATACGCAGTATTTT. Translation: CASSVGPGDTDTQYF.

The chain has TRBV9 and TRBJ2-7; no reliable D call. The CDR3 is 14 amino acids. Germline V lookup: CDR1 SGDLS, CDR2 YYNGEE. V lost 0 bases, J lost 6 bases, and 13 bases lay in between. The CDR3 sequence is CASSVGLQRGEQYF. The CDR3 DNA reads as TGTGCCAGCAGCGTAGGTTTACAGCGTGGCGAGCAGTACTTC.

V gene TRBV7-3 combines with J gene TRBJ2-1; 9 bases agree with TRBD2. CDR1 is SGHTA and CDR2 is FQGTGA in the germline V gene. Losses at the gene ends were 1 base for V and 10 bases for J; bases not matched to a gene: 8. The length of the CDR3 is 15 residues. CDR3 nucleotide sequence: TGTGCCAGCAGCTTAAACATAGCGGGGGAGGGAGAGCAGTTCTTC. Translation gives CASSLNIAGEGEQFF.

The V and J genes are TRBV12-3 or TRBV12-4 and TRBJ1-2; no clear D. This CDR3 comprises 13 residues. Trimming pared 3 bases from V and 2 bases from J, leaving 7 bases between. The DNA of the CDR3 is TGTGCCAGCAGTTTGGAGTCCAACTATGGCTACACCTTC. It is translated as CASSLESNYGYTF.

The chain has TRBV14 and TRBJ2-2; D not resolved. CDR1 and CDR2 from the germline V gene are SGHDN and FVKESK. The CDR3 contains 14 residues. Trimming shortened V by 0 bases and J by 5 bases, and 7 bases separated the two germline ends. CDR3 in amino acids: CASSQDHGTGELFF. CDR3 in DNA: TGTGCCAGCAGCCAAGATCACGGTACCGGGGAGCTGTTTTTT.

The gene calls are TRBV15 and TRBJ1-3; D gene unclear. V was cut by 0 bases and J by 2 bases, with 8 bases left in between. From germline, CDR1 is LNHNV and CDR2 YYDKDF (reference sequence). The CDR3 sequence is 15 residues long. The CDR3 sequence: CATSRDGTPGNTIYF. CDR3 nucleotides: TGTGCCACCAGCAGAGATGGAACACCTGGAAACACCATATATTTT.

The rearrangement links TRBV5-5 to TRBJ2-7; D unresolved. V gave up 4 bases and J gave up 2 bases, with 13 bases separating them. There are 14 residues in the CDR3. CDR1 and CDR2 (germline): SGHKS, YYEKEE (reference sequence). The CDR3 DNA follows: TGTGCCAGCAGCCCCATGTCGGAGACCTACGAGCAGTACTTC. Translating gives CASSPMSETYEQYF.